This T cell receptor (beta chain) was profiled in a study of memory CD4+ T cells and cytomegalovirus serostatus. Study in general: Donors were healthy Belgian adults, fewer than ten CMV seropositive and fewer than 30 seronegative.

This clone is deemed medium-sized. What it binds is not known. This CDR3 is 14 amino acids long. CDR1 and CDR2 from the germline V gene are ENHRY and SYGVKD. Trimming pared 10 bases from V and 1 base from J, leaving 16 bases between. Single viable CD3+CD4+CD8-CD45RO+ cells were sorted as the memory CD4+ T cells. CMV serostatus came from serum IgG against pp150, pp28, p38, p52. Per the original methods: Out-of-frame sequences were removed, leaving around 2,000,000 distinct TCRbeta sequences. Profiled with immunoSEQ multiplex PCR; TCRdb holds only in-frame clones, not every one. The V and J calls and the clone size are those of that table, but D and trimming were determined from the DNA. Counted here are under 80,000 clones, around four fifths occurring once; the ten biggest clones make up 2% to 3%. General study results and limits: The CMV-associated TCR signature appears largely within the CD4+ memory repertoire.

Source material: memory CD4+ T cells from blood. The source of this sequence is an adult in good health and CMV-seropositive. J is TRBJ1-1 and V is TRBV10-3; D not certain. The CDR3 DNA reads TGTGCCACCCAAGGTTCTGAACAGAACACTGAAGCTTTCTTT. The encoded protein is CATQGSEQNTEAFF.